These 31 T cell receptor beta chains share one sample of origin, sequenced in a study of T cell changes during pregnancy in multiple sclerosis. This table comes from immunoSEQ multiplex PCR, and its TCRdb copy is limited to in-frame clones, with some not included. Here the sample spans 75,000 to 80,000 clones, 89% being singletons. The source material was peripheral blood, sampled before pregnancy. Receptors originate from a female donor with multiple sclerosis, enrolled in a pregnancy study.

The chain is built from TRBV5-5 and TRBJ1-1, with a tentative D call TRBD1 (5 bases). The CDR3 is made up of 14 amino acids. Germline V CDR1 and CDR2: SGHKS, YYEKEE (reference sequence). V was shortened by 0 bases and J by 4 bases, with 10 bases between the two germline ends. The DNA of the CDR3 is TGTGCCAGCAGCTTGGTAGGGGTTAGCACTGAAGCTTTCTTT. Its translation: CASSLVGVSTEAFF.

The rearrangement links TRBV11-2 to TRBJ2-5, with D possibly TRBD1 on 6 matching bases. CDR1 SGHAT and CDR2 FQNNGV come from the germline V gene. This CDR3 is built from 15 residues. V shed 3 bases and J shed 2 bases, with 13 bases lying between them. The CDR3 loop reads CASSFSGELQETQYF. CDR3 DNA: TGTGCCAGCAGCTTCTCAGGGGAGTTACAAGAGACCCAGTACTTC.

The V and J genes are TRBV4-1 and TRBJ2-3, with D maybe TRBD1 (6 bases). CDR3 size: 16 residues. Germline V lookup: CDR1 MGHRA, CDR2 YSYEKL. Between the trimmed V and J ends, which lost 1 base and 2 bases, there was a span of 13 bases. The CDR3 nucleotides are TGCGCCAGCAGCCAAGTGGTGGCAGGGGCCACAGATACGCAGTATTTT. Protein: CASSQVVAGATDTQYF.

The CDR3 spells CASSFGWGLAGLEQYF. CDR3 in DNA: TGTGCCAGCAGCTTCGGGTGGGGACTAGCGGGGTTGGAGCAGTACTTC. V is TRBV11-2 and J is TRBJ2-7; the match to TRBD2 covers 13 bases. The CDR3 has 16 residues. The V gene's germline CDR1 is SGHAT and CDR2 FQNNGV. Unmatched junction bases numbered 9, after V lost 3 bases and J lost 7 bases.

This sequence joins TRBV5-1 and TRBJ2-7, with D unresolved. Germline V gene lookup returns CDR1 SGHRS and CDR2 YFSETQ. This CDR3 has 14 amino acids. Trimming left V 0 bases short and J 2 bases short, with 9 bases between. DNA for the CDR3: TGCGCCAGCAGCTTGGCCGACACTCCCTACGAGCAGTACTTC. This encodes CASSLADTPYEQYF.

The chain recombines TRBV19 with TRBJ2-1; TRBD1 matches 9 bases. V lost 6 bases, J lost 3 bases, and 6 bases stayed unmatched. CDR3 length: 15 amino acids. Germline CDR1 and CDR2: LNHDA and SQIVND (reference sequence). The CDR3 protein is CASSHTGGYYNEQFF. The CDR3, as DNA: TGTGCCAGTAGCCATACAGGGGGCTACTACAATGAGCAGTTCTTC. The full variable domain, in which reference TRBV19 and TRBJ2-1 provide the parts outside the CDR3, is DGGITQSPKYLFRKEGQNVTLSCEQNLNHDAMYWYRQDPGQGLRLIYYSQIVNDFQKGDIAEGYSVSREKKESFPLTVTSAQKNPTAFYLCASSHTGGYYNEQFFGPGTRLTVL.

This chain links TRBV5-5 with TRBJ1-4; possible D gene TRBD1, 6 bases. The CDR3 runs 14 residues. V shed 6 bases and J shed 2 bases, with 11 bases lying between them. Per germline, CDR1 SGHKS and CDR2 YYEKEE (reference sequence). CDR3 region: CASTGGPTNEKLFF. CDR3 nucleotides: TGTGCCAGCACGGGGGGGCCCACTAATGAAAAACTGTTTTTT.

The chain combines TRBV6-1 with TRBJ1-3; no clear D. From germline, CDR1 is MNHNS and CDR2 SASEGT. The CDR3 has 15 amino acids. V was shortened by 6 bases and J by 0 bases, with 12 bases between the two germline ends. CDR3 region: CASRAGPYSGNTIYF. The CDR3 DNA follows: TGTGCCAGCAGGGCAGGTCCCTACTCTGGAAACACCATATATTTT.

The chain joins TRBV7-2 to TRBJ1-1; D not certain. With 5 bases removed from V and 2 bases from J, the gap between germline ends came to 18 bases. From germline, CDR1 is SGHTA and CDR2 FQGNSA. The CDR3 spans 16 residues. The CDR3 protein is CASSPRRLRANTEAFF. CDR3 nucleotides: TGTGCCAGCAGCCCCCGGCGGCTGCGTGCAAACACTGAAGCTTTCTTT.

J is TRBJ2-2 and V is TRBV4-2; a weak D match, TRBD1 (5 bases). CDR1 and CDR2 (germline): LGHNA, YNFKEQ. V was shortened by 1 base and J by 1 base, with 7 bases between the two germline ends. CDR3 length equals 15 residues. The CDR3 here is CASSQVQGNTGELFF. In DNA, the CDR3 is TGTGCCAGCAGCCAAGTTCAGGGGAACACCGGGGAGCTGTTTTTT.

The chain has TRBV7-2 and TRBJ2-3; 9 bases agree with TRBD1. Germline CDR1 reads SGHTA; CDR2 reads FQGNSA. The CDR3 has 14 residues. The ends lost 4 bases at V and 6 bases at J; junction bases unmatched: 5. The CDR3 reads CASSSRTGEDTQYF. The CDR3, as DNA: TGTGCCAGCAGCTCCCGGACAGGGGAGGATACGCAGTATTTT.

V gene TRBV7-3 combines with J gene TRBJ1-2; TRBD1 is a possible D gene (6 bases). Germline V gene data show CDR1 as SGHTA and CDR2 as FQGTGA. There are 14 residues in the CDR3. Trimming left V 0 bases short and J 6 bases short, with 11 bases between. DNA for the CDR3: TGTGCCAGCAGCTTAACGGGCAGGGGTGATGGCTACACCTTC. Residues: CASSLTGRGDGYTF.

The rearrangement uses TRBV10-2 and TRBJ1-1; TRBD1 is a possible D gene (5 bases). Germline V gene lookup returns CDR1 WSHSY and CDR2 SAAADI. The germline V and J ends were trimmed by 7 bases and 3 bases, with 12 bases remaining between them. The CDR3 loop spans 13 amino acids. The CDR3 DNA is TGCGCCAGCATGTTCGGGGGGTACACTGAAGCTTTCTTT. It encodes CASMFGGYTEAFF.

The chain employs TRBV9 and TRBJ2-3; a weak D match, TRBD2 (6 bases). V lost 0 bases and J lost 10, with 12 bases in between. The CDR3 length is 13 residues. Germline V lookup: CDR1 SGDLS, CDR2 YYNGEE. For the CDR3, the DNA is TGTGCCAGCAGCGTAGATATCCGGAGGGCGCAGTATTTT. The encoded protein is CASSVDIRRAQYF.

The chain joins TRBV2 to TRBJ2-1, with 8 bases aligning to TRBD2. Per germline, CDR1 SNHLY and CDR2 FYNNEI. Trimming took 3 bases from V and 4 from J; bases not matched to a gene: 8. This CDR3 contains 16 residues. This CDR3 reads CASSEASGPLYNEQFF. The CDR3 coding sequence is TGTGCCAGCAGTGAGGCTAGCGGGCCCCTTTACAATGAGCAGTTCTTC.

CDR3 region: CASSVLPGTTHDTQYF. The CDR3 coding sequence is TGTGCCAGCAGCGTCCTGCCCGGGACTACCCACGATACGCAGTATTTT. The chain couples TRBV9 to TRBJ2-3; 7 nucleotides match TRBD2. Germline V lookup: CDR1 SGDLS, CDR2 YYNGEE. V shed 2 bases, J shed 6 bases, and the junction held 12 bases outside the gene matches. The CDR3 length is 16 residues.

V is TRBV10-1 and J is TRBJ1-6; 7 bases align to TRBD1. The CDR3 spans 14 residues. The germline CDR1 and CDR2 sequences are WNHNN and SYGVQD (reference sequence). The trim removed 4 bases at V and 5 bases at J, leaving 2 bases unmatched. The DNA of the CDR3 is TGCGCCAGCAGTGGAGGGACAGATAATTCACCCCTCCACTTT. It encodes CASSGGTDNSPLHF.

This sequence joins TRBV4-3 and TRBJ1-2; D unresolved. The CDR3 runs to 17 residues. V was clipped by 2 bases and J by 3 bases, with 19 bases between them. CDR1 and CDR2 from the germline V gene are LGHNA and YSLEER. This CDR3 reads CASSQRDFLNPDYGYTF. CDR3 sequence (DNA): TGCGCCAGCAGCCAACGGGATTTCCTAAATCCGGACTATGGCTACACCTTC.

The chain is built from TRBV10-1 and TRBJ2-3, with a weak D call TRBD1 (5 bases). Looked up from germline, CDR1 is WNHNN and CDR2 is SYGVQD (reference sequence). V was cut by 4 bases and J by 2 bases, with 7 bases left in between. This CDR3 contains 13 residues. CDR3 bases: TGCGCCAGCAGTGCGGACACCACAGATACGCAGTATTTT. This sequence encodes CASSADTTDTQYF.

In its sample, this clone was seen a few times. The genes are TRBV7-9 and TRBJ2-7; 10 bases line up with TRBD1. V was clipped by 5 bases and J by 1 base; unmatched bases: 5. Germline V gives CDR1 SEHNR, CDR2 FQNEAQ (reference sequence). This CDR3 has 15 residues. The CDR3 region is CASSEGQGPSYEQYF. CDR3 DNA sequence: TGTGCCAGCAGCGAGGGACAGGGGCCATCCTACGAGCAGTACTTC.

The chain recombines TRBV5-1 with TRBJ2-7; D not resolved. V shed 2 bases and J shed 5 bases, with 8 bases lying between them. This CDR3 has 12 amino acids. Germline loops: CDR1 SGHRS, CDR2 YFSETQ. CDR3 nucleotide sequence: TGCGCCAGCAGCTTTGACAAGGACGAGCAGTACTTC. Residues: CASSFDKDEQYF.

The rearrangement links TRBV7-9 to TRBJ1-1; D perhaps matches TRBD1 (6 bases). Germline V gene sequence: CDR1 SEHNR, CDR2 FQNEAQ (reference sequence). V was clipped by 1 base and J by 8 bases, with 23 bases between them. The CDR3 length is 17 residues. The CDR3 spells CASSLGDGGGHRLEAFF. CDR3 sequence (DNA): TGTGCCAGCAGCTTAGGGGACGGTGGGGGACACCGACTCGAAGCTTTCTTT.

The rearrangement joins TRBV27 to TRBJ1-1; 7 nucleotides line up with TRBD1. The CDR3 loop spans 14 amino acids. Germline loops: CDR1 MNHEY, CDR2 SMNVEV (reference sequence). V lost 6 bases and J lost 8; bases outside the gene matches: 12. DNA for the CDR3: TGTGCCAGCAGCCCAGGGGGGAAACGATCGGAAGCTTTCTTT. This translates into CASSPGGKRSEAFF.

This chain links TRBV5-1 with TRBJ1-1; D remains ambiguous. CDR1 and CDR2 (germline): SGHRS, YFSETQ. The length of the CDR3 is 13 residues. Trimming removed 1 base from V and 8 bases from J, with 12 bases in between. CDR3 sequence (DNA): TGCGCCAGCAGCTTGCTGGCAGAAACCGAAGCTTTCTTT. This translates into CASSLLAETEAFF.

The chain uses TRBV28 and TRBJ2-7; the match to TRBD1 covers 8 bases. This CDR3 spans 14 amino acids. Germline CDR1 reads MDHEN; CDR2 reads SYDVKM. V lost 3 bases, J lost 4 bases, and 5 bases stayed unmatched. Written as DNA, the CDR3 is TGTGCCAGCAGTTTCGGGACAGGACCTTACGAGCAGTACTTC. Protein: CASSFGTGPYEQYF.

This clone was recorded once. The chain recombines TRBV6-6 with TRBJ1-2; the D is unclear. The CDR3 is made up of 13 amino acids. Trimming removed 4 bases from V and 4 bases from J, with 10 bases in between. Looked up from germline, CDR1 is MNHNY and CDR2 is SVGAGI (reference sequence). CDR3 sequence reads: CASSSTAFYGYTF. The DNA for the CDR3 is TGTGCCAGCAGTTCCACAGCCTTCTATGGCTACACCTTC.

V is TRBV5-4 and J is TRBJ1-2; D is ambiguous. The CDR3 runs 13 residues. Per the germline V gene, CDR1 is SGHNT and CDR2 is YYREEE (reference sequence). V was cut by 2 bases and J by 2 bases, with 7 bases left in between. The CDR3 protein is CASSFGQNYGYTF. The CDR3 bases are TGTGCCAGCAGCTTTGGGCAGAACTATGGCTACACCTTC.

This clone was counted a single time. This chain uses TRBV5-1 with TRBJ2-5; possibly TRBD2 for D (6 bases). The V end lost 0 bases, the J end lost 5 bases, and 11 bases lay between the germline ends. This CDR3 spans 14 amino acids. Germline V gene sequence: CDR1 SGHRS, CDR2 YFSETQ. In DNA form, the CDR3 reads TGCGCCAGCAGCTTGGTGGCGGGGTCGGAGACCCAGTACTTC. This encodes CASSLVAGSETQYF.

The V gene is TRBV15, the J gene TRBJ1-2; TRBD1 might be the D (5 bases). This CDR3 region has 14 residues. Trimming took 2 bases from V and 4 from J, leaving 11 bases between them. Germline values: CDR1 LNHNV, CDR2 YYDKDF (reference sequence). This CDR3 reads CATSRQGWSYGYTF. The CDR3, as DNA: TGTGCCACCAGCAGACAGGGTTGGAGCTATGGCTACACCTTC.

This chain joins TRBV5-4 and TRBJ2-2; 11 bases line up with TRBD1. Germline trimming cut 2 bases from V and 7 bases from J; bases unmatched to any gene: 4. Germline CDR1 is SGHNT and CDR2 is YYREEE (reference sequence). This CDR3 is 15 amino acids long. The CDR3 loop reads CASSFGDRGIGELFF. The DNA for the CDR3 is TGTGCCAGCAGCTTTGGGGACAGGGGGATCGGGGAGCTGTTTTTT.

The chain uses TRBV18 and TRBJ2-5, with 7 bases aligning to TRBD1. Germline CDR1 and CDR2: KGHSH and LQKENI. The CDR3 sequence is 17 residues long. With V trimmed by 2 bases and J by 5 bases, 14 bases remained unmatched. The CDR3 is CASSPGGQFGLLETQYF. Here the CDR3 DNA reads TGTGCCAGCTCACCAGGGGGACAGTTTGGACTTCTCGAGACCCAGTACTTC.